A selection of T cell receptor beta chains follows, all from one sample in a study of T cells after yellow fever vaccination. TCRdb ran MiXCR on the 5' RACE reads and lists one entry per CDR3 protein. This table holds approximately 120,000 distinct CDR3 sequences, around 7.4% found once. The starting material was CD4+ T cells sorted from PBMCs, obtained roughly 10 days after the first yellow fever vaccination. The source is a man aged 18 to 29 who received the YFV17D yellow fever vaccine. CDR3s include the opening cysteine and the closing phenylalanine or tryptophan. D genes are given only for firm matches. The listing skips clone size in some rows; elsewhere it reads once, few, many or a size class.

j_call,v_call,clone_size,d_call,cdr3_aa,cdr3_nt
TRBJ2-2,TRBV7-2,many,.,CAIATSLNTGELFF,TGTGCCATCGCCACTAGCCTAAACACCGGGGAGCTGTTTTTT
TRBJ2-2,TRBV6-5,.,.,CASSYSLPTTGELFF,TGTGCCAGCAGTTACTCGCTCCCAACAACCGGAGAGCTGTTTTTT
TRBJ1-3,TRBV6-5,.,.,CASSLDRPPGNTIYF,TGTGCCAGCAGTCTCGACAGGCCGCCTGGAAACACCATATATTTT
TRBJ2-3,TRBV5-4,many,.,CASSPDYTDTQYF,TGTGCCAGCAGCCCAGATTACACAGATACGCAGTATTTT
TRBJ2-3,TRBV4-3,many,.,CASSQEGPDTQYF,TGCGCCAGCAGCCAAGAAGGCCCAGATACGCAGTATTTT
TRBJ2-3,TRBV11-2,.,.,CASSLGGRVSTDTQYF,TGTGCCAGCAGCTTAGGGGGACGGGTGAGCACAGATACGCAGTATTTT
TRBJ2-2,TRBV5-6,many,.,CASRPGQTGELFF,TGTGCCAGCAGACCGGGGCAAACCGGGGAGCTGTTTTTT
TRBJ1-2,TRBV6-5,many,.,CASRPSSYGYTF,TGTGCCAGCAGGCCCTCCTCCTATGGCTACACCTTC
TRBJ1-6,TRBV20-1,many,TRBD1,CSAKIGTGVSPLHF,TGCAGTGCTAAAATCGGGACAGGCGTTTCACCCCTCCACTTT
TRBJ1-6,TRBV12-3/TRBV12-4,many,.,CASSLVPGFGSPLHF,TGTGCCAGCAGTTTAGTTCCGGGGTTCGGTTCACCCCTCCACTTT
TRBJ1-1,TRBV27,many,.,CASSPVLHFF,TGTGCCAGCAGTCCTGTATTGCATTTCTTT
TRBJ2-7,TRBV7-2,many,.,CASSLTDGMTYEQYF,TGTGCCAGCTCTCTTACGGATGGGATGACCTACGAGCAGTACTTC
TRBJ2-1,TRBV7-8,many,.,CASTPTRNYNEQFF,TGTGCCAGCACCCCTACGCGGAACTACAATGAGCAGTTCTTC
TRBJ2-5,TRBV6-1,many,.,CASSTGFVETQYF,TGTGCCAGCAGTACAGGGTTCGTCGAGACCCAGTACTTC
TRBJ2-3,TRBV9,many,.,CASSPHGSDTQYF,TGTGCCAGCAGCCCCCACGGATCCGATACGCAGTATTTT
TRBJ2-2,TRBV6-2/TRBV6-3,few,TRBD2,CASSIAGGQNTGELFF,TGTGCCAGCAGCATAGCGGGGGGGCAGAACACCGGGGAGCTGTTTTTT
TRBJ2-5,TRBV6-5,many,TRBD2,CASGFSGLAGSQGTQYF,TGTGCCAGCGGCTTTAGCGGCCTAGCGGGGAGCCAGGGGACCCAGTACTTC
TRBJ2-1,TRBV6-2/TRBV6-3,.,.,CASSYPEQFF,TGTGCCAGCAGTTACCCTGAGCAGTTCTTC
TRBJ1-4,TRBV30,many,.,CAWSRQGDEKLFF,TGTGCCTGGAGTCGGCAGGGAGACGAAAAACTGTTTTTT
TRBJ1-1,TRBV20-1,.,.,CSADSVRRANTEAFF,TGCAGTGCTGATTCGGTCAGGCGGGCGAACACTGAAGCTTTCTTT
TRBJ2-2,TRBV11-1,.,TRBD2,CASNSVRQGSGGNTGELFF,TGTGCCAGCAATAGCGTACGACAAGGGAGCGGGGGGAACACCGGGGAGCTGTTTTTT
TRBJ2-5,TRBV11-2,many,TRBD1,CASTPDQGAIVETQYF,TGTGCCAGCACCCCTGACCAGGGGGCGATAGTGGAGACCCAGTACTTC
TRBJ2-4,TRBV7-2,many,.,CASSLVRNGGIQYF,TGTGCCAGCAGCTTAGTAAGGAACGGGGGCATTCAGTACTTC
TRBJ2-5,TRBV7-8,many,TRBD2,CASSLVRRTSGETQYF,TGTGCCAGCAGCTTAGTCAGGAGGACTAGCGGAGAGACCCAGTACTTC
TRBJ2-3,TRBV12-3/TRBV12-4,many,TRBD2,CAGSGGPGTQYF,TGTGCCGGTAGCGGGGGCCCTGGTACGCAGTATTTT
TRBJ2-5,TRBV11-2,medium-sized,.,CASSLDNRAREETQYF,TGTGCCAGCAGCTTAGATAATAGGGCCAGGGAAGAGACCCAGTACTTC
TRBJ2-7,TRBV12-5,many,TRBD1,CASGLRDRVTYEQYF,TGTGCTAGTGGTCTACGGGACAGGGTTACCTACGAGCAGTACTTC
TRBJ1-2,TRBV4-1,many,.,CASSQDREVGYGYTF,TGCGCCAGCAGCCAAGATCGGGAGGTTGGGTATGGCTACACCTTC
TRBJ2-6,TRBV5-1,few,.,CASSLAGRSSGANVLTF,TGCGCCAGCAGCTTGGCGGGACGGAGCTCTGGGGCCAACGTCCTGACTTTC
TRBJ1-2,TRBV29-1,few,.,CSVEDGPRYGYTF,TGCAGCGTTGAAGATGGACCTAGATATGGCTACACCTTC
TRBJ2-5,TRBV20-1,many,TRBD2,CSARGGSLETQYF,TGCAGTGCACGCGGGGGGTCTTTGGAGACCCAGTACTTC
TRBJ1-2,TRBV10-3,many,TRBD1,CAYRDRDYGYTF,TGTGCCTACCGGGACAGGGACTATGGCTACACCTTC
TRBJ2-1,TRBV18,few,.,CASSPLQQRPLNEQFF,TGTGCCAGCTCACCACTGCAACAGAGACCGCTCAATGAGCAGTTCTTC
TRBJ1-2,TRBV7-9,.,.,CASSLRDGNYGYTF,TGTGCCAGCAGCCTTCGAGACGGAAACTATGGCTACACCTTC
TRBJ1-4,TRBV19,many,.,CASSIDRLNEKLFF,TGTGCCAGTAGTATTGATAGACTTAATGAAAAACTGTTTTTT
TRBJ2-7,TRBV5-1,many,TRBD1,CASSRQGSSYEQYF,TGCGCCAGCAGCCGACAGGGAAGTTCCTACGAGCAGTACTTC
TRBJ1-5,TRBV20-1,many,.,CSARDSTQHF,TGCAGTGCTAGGGACAGCACCCAGCATTTT
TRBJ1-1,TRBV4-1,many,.,CASSPDSRTEAFF,TGCGCCAGCAGCCCTGATAGCCGCACTGAAGCTTTCTTT
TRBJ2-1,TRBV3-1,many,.,CASSQGTPAEQFF,TGTGCCAGCAGCCAGGGGACTCCAGCAGAGCAGTTCTTC
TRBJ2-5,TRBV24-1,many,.,CATSDAAEETQYF,TGTGCCACCAGTGATGCAGCGGAAGAGACCCAGTACTTC
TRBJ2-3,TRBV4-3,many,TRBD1,CASSQDRSGTGGTDTQYF,TGCGCCAGCAGCCAAGATCGGTCGGGCACAGGGGGCACAGATACGCAGTATTTT
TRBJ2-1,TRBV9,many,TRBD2,CASSPGTSGKYNEQFF,TGTGCCAGCAGCCCAGGGACTAGCGGGAAATACAATGAGCAGTTCTTC
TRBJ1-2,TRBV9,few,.,CASSVLGSGYGYTF,TGTGCCAGCAGCGTGTTGGGTTCCGGCTATGGCTACACCTTC
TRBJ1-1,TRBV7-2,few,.,CASSKFRDTFNTEAFF,TGTGCCAGCAGCAAGTTCCGGGACACTTTTAACACTGAAGCTTTCTTT
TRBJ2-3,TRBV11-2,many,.,CASSPVTGHADTQYF,TGTGCCAGCAGCCCCGTTACGGGTCATGCAGATACGCAGTATTTT
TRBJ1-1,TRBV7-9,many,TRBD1,CASSPRSGTGIWTEAFF,TGTGCCAGCAGCCCACGGAGCGGGACAGGGATTTGGACTGAAGCTTTCTTT
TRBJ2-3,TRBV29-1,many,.,CSTGGQGTDTQYF,TGCAGCACGGGAGGACAGGGCACAGATACGCAGTATTTT
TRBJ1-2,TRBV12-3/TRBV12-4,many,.,CASSPYSGGYTF,TGTGCCAGCAGTCCTTACAGCGGTGGCTACACCTTC
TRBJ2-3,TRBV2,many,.,CASRLDYKDTQYF,TGTGCCAGCAGACTAGATTATAAAGATACGCAGTATTTT
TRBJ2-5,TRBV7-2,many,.,CASRDSSILETQYF,TGTGCCAGCAGAGACAGTAGCATTCTCGAGACCCAGTACTTC
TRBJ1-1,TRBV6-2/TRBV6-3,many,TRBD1,CASSYQGAVTEAFF,TGTGCCAGCAGTTACCAGGGGGCCGTCACTGAAGCTTTCTTT
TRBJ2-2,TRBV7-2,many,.,CASSNYRVNRAGELFF,TGTGCCAGCAGCAACTACAGGGTAAATCGAGCCGGGGAGCTGTTTTTT
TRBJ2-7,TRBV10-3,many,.,CATTRTEEYEQYF,TGTGCCACCACTCGGACAGAGGAATACGAGCAGTACTTC
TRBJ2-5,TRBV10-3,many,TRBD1,CAISPGQGVPGETQYF,TGTGCCATCAGTCCGGGACAGGGTGTCCCGGGAGAGACCCAGTACTTC
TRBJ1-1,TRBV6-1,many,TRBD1,CASRDRGNTEAFF,TGTGCCAGCAGGGACAGGGGAAACACTGAAGCTTTCTTT
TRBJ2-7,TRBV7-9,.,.,CASSLIPFEQYF,TGTGCCAGCAGCTTAATCCCGTTTGAGCAGTACTTC
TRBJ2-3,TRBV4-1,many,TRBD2,CASSQGLAGSTDTQYF,TGCGCCAGCAGCCAAGGTCTAGCGGGTAGCACAGATACGCAGTATTTT
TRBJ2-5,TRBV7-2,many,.,CASSILGGGETQYF,TGTGCCAGCAGCATACTAGGAGGCGGGGAGACCCAGTACTTC
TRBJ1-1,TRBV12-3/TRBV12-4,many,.,CASRAGLENTEAFF,TGTGCCAGTAGAGCAGGGCTCGAGAACACTGAAGCTTTCTTT